Many counts were recorded for the clone carrying this T cell receptor (beta chain). Its antigen is not identified. The data belong to a study of regulatory T cells in long-lasting Graves disease. Study-level background: Persistent Graves' disease denoted over 5 years of antithyroid drugs plus positive TSH receptor antibodies.

Time point of the sample: persistent/refractory GD, antithyroid drugs over 5 years with positive TRAb. Extracted RNA from PBMCs served as the source of the TCR library. Graves' disease diagnoses followed American Thyroid Association guidelines. Study-level findings and limits: Less diverse TCR repertoires were seen in persistent Graves' patients than in newly diagnosed ones.

This CDR3 spans 14 amino acids. Germline V gives CDR1 SQVTM, CDR2 ANQGSEA. Trimming shortened V by 6 bases and J by 2 bases, and 16 bases separated the two germline ends. Researchers made TCR beta libraries by using iRepertoire HTBI primers and running Arm-PCR on CDR3 regions. Each CDR3 protein gets one entry after TCRdb re-called the multiplex PCR reads with MiXCR. The sample consists of 310,000 or so distinct CDR3 sequences, around 23% of them appearing once. Here the sequenced sample was peripheral blood mononuclear cells (PBMCs), taken when the disease was refractory, from a patient treated with antithyroid drugs. This sequence was found in a female donor with Graves disease. The chain has TRBV29-1 and TRBJ1-2; no clear D gene. The CDR3 region is CSVPTRGGNYGYTF. Here the CDR3 DNA reads TGCAGCGTCCCAACCCGGGGAGGAAACTATGGCTACACCTTC.